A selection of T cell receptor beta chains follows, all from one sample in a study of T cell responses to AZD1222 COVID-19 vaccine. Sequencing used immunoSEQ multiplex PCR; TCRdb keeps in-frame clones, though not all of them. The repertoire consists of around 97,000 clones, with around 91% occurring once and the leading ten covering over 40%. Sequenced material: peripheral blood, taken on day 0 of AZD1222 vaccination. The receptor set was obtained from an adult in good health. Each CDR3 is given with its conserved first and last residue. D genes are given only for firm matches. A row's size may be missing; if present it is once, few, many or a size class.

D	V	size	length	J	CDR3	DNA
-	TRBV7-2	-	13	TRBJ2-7	CASSLVKAYEQYF	TGTGCCAGCAGCTTAGTGAAGGCCTACGAGCAGTACTTC
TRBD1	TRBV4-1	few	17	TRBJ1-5	CASSMKGGQGIGQPQHF	TGCGCCAGCAGTATGAAAGGGGGACAGGGCATAGGTCAGCCCCAGCATTTT
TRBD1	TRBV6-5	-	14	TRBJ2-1	CASSLDRANNEQFF	TGTGCCAGCAGTTTGGACAGGGCGAACAATGAGCAGTTCTTC
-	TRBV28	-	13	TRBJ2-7	CASSEDSPYEQYF	TGTGCCAGCAGTGAGGACAGCCCCTACGAGCAGTACTTC
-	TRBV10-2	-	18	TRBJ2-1	CASSGQGEALSSYNEQFF	TGCGCCAGCAGTGGTCAGGGAGAAGCCTTGAGCTCCTACAATGAGCAGTTCTTC
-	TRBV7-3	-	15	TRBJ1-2	CASSLSPTGGYGYTF	TGTGCCAGCAGCTTAAGTCCGACAGGAGGATATGGCTACACCTTC
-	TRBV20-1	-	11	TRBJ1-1	CSVRSMTEAFF	TGCAGTGTACGGTCTATGACAGAAGCTTTCTTT
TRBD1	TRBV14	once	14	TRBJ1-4	CASSRTGTYEKLFF	TGTGCCAGCAGCAGGACAGGGACTTATGAAAAACTGTTTTTT
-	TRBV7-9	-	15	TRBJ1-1	CASSLQSWRNTEAFF	TGTGCCAGCAGCCTCCAATCATGGAGGAACACTGAAGCTTTCTTT
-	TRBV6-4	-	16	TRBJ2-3	CASSDGVGLLPDTQYF	TGTGCCAGCAGTGATGGAGTAGGACTCCTTCCAGATACGCAGTATTTT
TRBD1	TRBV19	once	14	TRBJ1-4	CASTDTGGGEKLFF	TGTGCCAGTACCGACACAGGGGGCGGTGAAAAACTGTTTTTT
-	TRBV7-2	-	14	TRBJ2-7	CASSLPYGSNEQYF	TGTGCCAGCAGTCTCCCTTATGGCTCCAACGAGCAGTACTTC
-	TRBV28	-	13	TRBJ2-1	CASRPSRYNEQFF	TGTGCCAGCAGACCCTCAAGGTACAATGAGCAGTTCTTC
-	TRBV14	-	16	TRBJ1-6	CASSPTSRPGNSPLHF	TGTGCCAGCAGCCCCACCAGCCGCCCCGGGAATTCACCCCTCCACTTT
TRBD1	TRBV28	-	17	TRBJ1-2	CASSSTLGQGDGYGYTF	TGTGCCAGCAGTTCAACCCTTGGACAGGGGGATGGCTATGGCTACACCTTC
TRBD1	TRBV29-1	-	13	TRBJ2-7	CSVEGRGQGEQYF	TGCAGCGTTGAAGGCAGGGGGCAGGGAGAGCAGTACTTC
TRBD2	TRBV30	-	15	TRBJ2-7	CAWGLAGAVSYEQYF	TGTGCCTGGGGTCTAGCGGGAGCTGTCTCCTACGAGCAGTACTTC
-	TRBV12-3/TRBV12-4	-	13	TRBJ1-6	CASRLRGRSPLHF	TGTGCCAGCCGACTCAGGGGTCGTTCACCCCTCCACTTT
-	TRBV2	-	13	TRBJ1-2	CASSGTSNYGYTF	TGTGCCAGCAGTGGGACTTCTAACTATGGCTACACCTTC
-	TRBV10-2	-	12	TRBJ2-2	CASMTNTGELFF	TGCGCCAGCATGACGAACACCGGGGAGCTGTTTTTT
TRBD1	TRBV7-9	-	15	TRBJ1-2	CASSPPGQGHRGYTF	TGTGCCAGCAGCCCCCCGGGACAGGGTCATCGGGGCTACACCTTC
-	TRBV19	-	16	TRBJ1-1	CASTPSRGAQSTEAFF	TGTGCCAGTACCCCATCGCGGGGGGCCCAAAGCACTGAAGCTTTCTTT
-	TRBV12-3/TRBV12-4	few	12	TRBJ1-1	CASSPGLTEAFF	TGTGCCAGCAGTCCAGGGTTAACTGAAGCTTTCTTT
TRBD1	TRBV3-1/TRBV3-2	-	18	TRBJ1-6	CASSQFPPRTGRYSPLHF	TGTGCCAGCAGCCAATTTCCCCCAAGGACAGGGAGGTATTCACCCCTCCACTTT
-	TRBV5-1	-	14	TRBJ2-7	CASSLRGLSYEQYF	TGCGCCAGCAGCCTCCGGGGGCTGTCCTACGAGCAGTACTTC
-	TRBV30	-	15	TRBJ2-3	CAWSPHGGRTDTQYF	TGTGCCTGGAGTCCACACGGGGGACGCACAGATACGCAGTATTTT
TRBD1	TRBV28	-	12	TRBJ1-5	CASSRGNQPQHF	TGTGCCAGCAGCAGGGGGAATCAGCCCCAGCATTTT
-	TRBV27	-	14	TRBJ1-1	CASSSRKQNTEAFF	TGTGCCAGCAGTTCCAGGAAACAGAACACTGAAGCTTTCTTT
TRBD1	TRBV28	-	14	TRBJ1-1	CASRQMGQSPEAFF	TGTGCCAGCAGACAGATGGGACAGTCCCCTGAAGCTTTCTTT
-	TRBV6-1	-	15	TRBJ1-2	CASSDPGGAGSGYTF	TGTGCCAGCAGTGACCCCGGGGGGGCGGGGAGTGGCTACACCTTC
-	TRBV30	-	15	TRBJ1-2	CAWRWAGTPNYGYTF	TGTGCCTGGAGGTGGGCAGGAACCCCTAACTATGGCTACACCTTC
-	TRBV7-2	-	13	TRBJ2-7	CASSSGVVYEQYF	TGTGCCAGCAGCTCAGGGGTGGTGTACGAGCAGTACTTC
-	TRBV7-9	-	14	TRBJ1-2	CASSPDPTNYGYTF	TGTGCCAGCAGTCCAGATCCAACTAACTATGGCTACACCTTC
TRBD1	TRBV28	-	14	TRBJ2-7	CASFPGQGSYEQYF	TGTGCCAGCTTCCCGGGACAGGGATCCTACGAGCAGTACTTC
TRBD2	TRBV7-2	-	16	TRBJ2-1	CASSRGGLDIGNEQFF	TGTGCCAGCAGCCGCGGAGGACTAGATATAGGGAATGAGCAGTTCTTC
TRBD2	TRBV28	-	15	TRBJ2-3	CASGTSGRAVDTQYF	TGTGCCAGCGGCACTAGCGGGAGGGCCGTAGATACGCAGTATTTT
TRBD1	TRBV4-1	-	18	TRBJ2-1	CASSQSVLRQGHYNEQFF	TGCGCCAGCAGCCAATCGGTTCTGAGACAGGGTCACTACAATGAGCAGTTCTTC
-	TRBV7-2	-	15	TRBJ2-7	CASSLGGTRRHEQYF	TGTGCCAGCAGCTTAGGGGGGACCCGGAGGCACGAGCAGTACTTC
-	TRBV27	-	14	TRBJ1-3	CASSSSDGGNTIYF	TGTGCCAGCAGTTCCAGCGACGGGGGAAACACCATATATTTT
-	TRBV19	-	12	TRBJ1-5	CASGWADQPQHF	TGTGCCAGTGGATGGGCGGATCAGCCCCAGCATTTT
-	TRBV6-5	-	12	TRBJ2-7	CATRGHLYEQYF	TGTGCCACCCGGGGACACCTCTACGAGCAGTACTTC